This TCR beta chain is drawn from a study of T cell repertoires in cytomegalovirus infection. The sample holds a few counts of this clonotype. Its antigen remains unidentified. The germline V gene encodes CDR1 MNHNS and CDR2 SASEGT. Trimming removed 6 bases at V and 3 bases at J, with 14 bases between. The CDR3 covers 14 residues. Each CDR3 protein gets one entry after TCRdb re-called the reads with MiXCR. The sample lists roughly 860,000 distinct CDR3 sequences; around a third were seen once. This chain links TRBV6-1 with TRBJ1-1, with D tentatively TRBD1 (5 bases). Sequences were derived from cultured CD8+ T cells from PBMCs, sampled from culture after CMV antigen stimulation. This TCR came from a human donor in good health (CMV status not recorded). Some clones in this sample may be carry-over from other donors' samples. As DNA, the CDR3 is TGTGCCAGCAGAGATACCCGGGGGGACACTGAAGCTTTCTTT. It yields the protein CASRDTRGDTEAFF.